The clone carrying this T cell receptor (beta chain) has just one count. What it binds is not known. The sample originates from a study of cytomegalovirus exposure and HLA in healthy donors. General study points: A few chains linked to CMV were shown in vitro to be specific for CMV antigens. Analyzed later, most CMV-associated TCR beta chains appeared HLA-restricted. Earlier findings revealed that most TCR beta V segments proved productive either about 90% or about 30% of the time. The majority of TCR sequences were rare, yet some public TCRs appeared in many donors.

Unmatched junction bases numbered 12, after V lost 0 bases and J lost 6 bases. The germline gives CDR1 GTSNPN, CDR2 SVGIG (reference sequence). The CDR3 runs 16 residues. Researchers ran the PCR with 60 Vbeta and 13 Jbeta primers. The repertoire was sequenced with immunoSEQ multiplex PCR; TCRdb's copy has only in-frame clones and lacks some. Among 150,000 to 200,000 clones listed, 80% were seen once. V gene TRBV30 combines with J gene TRBJ2-7; 9 positions match TRBD2. This clonotype originated in a man between 18 and 35 years old in good health and CMV-seropositive. Sequencing was carried out using PBMCs. The CDR3 DNA follows: TGTGCCTGGAGTGTAGTTTTGCTAGCGGGGACCTTCGAGCAGTACTTC. Translating it yields CAWSVVLLAGTFEQYF.